This T cell receptor beta chain came from a study of T cells after yellow fever vaccination. Study results and caveats: Post-booster repertoires contained most primary-vaccination clones again (approximately 97% CD4, roughly 90% CD8). The CD4 and CD8 compartments had a small share of their clonotypes in common. Repertoires sorted by FACS could include abundant clonotypes that are contaminants from the bulk population.

Using its own MiXCR run on the 5' RACE reads, TCRdb lists one record per CDR3 protein. This sample carries 300,000 or so distinct CDR3 sequences, around 8.1% of them seen once, and the ten largest clones take 17%. Germline V gene data show CDR1 as SGHRS and CDR2 as YFSETQ. Deletions cut 4 bases from V and 4 bases from J, with 20 bases between. The CDR3 extends over 17 amino acids. Concerning this clonotype itself: Its antigen is currently unknown.

This chain uses TRBV5-1 with TRBJ2-2; either TRBD1 or TRBD2 may supply D (5 bases each). This TCR was sampled from a man younger than 35 who received the YFV17D yellow fever vaccine. Sequenced material: PBMCs, taken 35 to 50 days after the first yellow fever vaccination. The CDR3 sequence is CASSASPGRPPTGELFF. CDR3 nucleotides: TGCGCCAGCAGCGCAAGTCCGGGACGGCCGCCCACCGGGGAGCTGTTTTTT.